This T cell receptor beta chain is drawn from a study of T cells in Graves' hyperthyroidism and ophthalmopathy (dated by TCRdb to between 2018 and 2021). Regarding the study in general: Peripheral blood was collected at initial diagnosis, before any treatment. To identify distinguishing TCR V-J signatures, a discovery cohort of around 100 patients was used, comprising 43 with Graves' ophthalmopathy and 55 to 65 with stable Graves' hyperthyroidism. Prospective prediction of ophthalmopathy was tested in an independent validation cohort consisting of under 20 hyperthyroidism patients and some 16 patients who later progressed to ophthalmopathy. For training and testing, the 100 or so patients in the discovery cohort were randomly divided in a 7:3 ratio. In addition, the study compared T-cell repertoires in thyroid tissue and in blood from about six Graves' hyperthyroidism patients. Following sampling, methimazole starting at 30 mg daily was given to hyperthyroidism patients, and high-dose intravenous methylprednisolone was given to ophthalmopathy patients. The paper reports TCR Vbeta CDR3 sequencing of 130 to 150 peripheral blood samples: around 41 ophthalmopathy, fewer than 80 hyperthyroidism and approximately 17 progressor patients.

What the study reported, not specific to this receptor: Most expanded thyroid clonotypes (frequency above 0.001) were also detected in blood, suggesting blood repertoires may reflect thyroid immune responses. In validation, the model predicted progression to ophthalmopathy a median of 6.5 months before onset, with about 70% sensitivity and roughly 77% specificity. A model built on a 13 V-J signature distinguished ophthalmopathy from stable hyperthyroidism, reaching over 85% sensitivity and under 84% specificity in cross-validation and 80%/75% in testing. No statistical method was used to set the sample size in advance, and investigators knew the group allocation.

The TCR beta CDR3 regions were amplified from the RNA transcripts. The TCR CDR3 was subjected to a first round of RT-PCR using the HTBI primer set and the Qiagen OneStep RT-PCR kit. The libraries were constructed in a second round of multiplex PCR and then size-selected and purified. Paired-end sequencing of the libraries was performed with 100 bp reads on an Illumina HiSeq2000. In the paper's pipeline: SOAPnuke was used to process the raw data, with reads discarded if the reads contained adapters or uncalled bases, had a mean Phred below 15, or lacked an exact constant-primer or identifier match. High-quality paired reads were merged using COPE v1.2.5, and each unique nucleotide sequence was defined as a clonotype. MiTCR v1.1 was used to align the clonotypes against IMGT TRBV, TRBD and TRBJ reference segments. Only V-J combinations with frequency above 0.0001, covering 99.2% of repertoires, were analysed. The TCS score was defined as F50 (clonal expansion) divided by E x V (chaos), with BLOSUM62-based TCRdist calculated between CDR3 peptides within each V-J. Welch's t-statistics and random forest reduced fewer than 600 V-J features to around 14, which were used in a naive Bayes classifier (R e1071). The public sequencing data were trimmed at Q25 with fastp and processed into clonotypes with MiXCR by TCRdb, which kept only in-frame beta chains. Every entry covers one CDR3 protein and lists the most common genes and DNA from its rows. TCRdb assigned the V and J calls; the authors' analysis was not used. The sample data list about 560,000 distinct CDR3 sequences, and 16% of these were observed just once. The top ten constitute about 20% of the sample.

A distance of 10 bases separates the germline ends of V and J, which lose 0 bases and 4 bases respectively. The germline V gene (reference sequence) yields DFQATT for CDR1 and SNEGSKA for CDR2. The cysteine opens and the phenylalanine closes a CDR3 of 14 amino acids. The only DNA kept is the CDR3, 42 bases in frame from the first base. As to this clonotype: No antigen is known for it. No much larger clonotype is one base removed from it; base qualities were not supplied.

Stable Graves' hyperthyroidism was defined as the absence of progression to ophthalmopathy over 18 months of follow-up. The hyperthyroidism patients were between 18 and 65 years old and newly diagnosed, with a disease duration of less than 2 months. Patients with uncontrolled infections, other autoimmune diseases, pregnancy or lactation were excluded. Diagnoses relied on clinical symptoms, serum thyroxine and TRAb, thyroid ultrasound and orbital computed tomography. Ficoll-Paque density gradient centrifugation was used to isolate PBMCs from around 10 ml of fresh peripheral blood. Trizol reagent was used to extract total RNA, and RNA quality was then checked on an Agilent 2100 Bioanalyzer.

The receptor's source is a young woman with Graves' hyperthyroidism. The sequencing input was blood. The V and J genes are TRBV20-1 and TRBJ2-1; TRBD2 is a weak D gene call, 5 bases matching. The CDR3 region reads CSAREPRGYNEQFF. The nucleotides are TGCAGTGCTAGAGAGCCTCGGGGATACAATGAGCAGTTCTTC.